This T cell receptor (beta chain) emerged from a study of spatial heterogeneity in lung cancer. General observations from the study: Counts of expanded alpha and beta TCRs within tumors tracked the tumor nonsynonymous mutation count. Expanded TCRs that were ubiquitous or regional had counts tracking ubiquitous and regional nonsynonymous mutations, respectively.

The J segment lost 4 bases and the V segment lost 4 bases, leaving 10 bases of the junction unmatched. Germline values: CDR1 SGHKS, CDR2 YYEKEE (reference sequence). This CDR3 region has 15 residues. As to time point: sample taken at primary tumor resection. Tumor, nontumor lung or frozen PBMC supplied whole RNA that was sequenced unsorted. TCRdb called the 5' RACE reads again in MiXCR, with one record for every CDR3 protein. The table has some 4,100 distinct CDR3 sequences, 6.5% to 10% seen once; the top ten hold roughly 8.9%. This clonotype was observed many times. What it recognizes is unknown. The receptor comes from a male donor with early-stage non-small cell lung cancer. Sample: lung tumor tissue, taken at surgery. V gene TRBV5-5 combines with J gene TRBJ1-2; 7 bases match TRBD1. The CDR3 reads CASSLQGMISYGYTF. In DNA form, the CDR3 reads TGTGCCAGCAGCCTACAGGGGATGATTAGCTATGGCTACACCTTC.